This T cell receptor (beta chain) was identified in a study of blood T cell repertoires in COVID-19. At the level of the study: Italy, Spain and the United States were the sources of the convalescent and acute COVID-19 samples. PBMCs, B-cell-depleted T cells, or T cells provided the cDNA or gDNA that made up the material.

TCRdb's copy holds only in-frame clones and misses some; the assay was immunoSEQ multiplex PCR. The table includes 300,000 to 350,000 clones, approximately 92% detected once. The CDR3 is made up of 14 amino acids. Germline loops: CDR1 SNHLY, CDR2 FYNNEI. V lost 5 bases and J lost 8; bases outside the gene matches: 6. The chain has TRBV2 and TRBJ1-4; TRBD1 aligns across 9 bases. The TCR comes from a woman aged 25 to 39 with COVID-19, enrolled during active disease. The sequenced sample was peripheral blood. Here the CDR3 reads CASSSGQGREKLFF. CDR3 DNA sequence: TGTGCCAGCAGTTCCGGACAGGGGCGGGAAAAACTGTTTTTT.